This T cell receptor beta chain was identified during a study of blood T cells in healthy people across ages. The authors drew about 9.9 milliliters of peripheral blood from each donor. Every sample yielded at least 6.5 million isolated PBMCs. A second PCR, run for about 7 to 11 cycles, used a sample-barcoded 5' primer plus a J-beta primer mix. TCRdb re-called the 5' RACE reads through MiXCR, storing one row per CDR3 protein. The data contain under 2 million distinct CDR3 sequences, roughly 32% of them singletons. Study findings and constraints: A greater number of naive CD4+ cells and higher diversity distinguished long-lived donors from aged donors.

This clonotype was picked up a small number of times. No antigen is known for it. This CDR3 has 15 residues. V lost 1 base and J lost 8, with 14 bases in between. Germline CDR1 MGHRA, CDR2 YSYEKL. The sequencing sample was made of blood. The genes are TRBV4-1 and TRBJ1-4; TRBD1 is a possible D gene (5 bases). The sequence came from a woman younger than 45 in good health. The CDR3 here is CASSQGRDLSEKLFF. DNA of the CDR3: TGCGCCAGCAGCCAAGGCCGGGACTTGTCCGAAAAACTGTTTTTT.